These T cell receptor beta chains were read from a single sample in a study of cytomegalovirus exposure and HLA in healthy donors. TCRdb's copy holds only in-frame clones and misses some; the assay was immunoSEQ multiplex PCR. The sample holds 52,000 or so clones, about three quarters seen once. Sequences were obtained from PBMCs. All receptors derive from a woman aged 40 to 49 in good health and CMV-seropositive. CDR3s include the opening cysteine and the closing phenylalanine or tryptophan. D genes are given only for firm matches. Only part of the rows carry a size: once, few, many, or a class if the clone is expanded.

>TRBD2|.|TRBV25-1|TRBJ2-7
CASSESTSGRGQYF
TGTGCCAGCAGTGAATCGACCTCCGGGAGGGGGCAGTACTTC
>.|.|TRBV28|TRBJ1-2
CASSPPAGEMQGYTF
TGTGCCAGCAGTCCGCCGGCAGGGGAAATGCAGGGCTACACCTTC
>.|.|TRBV30|TRBJ1-3
CAWTHSGGNTIYF
TGTGCCTGGACCCATTCCGGTGGAAACACCATATATTTT
>.|.|TRBV5-8|TRBJ2-1
CASGPYNEQFF
TGTGCCAGCGGGCCCTACAATGAGCAGTTCTTC
>.|.|TRBV18|TRBJ2-2
CASSPQGSGELFF
TGTGCCAGCTCACCACAAGGGAGCGGGGAGCTGTTTTTT
>.|.|TRBV2|TRBJ1-2
CASSGTEGNYGYTF
TGTGCCAGCAGTGGGACAGAGGGCAACTATGGCTACACCTTC
>TRBD1|once|TRBV28|TRBJ1-5
CASIRGDQPQHF
TGTGCCAGCATCAGGGGGGATCAGCCCCAGCATTTT
>TRBD1|.|TRBV9|TRBJ1-1
CASSPGDRGNTEAFF
TGTGCCAGCAGCCCCGGGGACAGGGGGAACACTGAAGCTTTCTTT
>TRBD1|.|TRBV5-1|TRBJ1-2
CASSRAGTGGDGYTF
TGCGCCAGCAGCCGAGCCGGGACAGGGGGCGATGGCTACACCTTC
>.|.|TRBV5-1|TRBJ1-1
CASSLESVNTEAFF
TGCGCCAGCAGCTTGGAGTCAGTGAACACTGAAGCTTTCTTT
>.|.|TRBV6-1|TRBJ2-1
CASSEAIQGIYEQFF
TGTGCCAGCAGTGAAGCTATACAGGGTATCTATGAGCAGTTCTTC
>TRBD1|.|TRBV5-8|TRBJ1-1
CASSSTGEIEAFF
TGTGCCAGCAGCTCAACAGGGGAGATCGAAGCTTTCTTT
>TRBD1|.|TRBV6-5|TRBJ2-7
CASSQTGFPYEQYF
TGTGCCAGCAGTCAGACAGGGTTTCCCTACGAGCAGTACTTC
>TRBD1|.|TRBV7-9|TRBJ2-7
CASSPRQGYEQYF
TGTGCCAGCAGCCCTCGACAGGGTTACGAGCAGTACTTC
>.|.|TRBV2|TRBJ2-3
CASGEGGTDTQYF
TGTGCCAGCGGGGAGGGGGGCACAGATACGCAGTATTTT
>.|.|TRBV7-2|TRBJ2-5
CASGFLSLETQYF
TGTGCCAGCGGCTTCCTCTCCCTGGAGACCCAGTACTTC
>.|once|TRBV9|TRBJ1-6
CASSAGFTNSPLHF
TGTGCCAGCAGCGCGGGATTTACCAATTCACCCCTCCACTTT
>.|.|TRBV10-1|TRBJ2-1
CASSRGTGPYNEQFF
TGCGCCAGCAGCCGCGGGACTGGTCCTTACAATGAGCAGTTCTTC
>TRBD1|.|TRBV28|TRBJ1-5
CASSQTGGSQPQHF
TGTGCCAGCAGCCAAACAGGGGGCAGTCAGCCCCAGCATTTT
>.|once|TRBV19|TRBJ2-3
CASSKQGSSTDTQYF
TGTGCCAGTAGTAAGCAAGGGAGTAGCACAGATACGCAGTATTTT
>.|.|TRBV14|TRBJ2-1
CASSQGSGLSYNEQFF
TGTGCCAGCAGCCAAGGGTCCGGACTTTCCTACAATGAGCAGTTCTTC
>.|few|TRBV21-1|TRBJ2-4
CASSRTGNIQYF
TGTGCCAGCAGTAGGACAGGAAACATTCAGTACTTC
>.|.|TRBV11-2|TRBJ2-2
CASSPTDTGELFF
TGTGCCAGCAGCCCAACGGACACCGGGGAGCTGTTTTTT
>TRBD1|.|TRBV28|TRBJ1-5
CASSLTGGWSNQPQHF
TGTGCCAGCAGTTTGACAGGGGGCTGGAGCAATCAGCCCCAGCATTTT
>TRBD2|.|TRBV4-2|TRBJ2-3
CASSPNGLEGTDTQYF
TGTGCCAGCAGCCCAAACGGACTAGAAGGCACAGATACGCAGTATTTT
>TRBD2|.|TRBV19|TRBJ2-3
CASSGGLVKADTQYF
TGTGCCAGCAGCGGGGGACTAGTCAAGGCAGATACGCAGTATTTT
>.|.|TRBV2|TRBJ1-6
CASSERDRAFGSPLHF
TGTGCCAGCAGTGAACGCGACAGAGCCTTTGGTTCACCCCTCCACTTT
>TRBD1|few|TRBV7-2|TRBJ1-1
CASSPATGWGPEAFF
TGTGCCAGCAGCCCAGCGACAGGGTGGGGGCCTGAAGCTTTCTTT
>TRBD2|.|TRBV5-1|TRBJ2-7
CASSQQPSGASYEQYF
TGCGCCAGCAGCCAGCAGCCTAGCGGGGCCTCCTACGAGCAGTACTTC
>TRBD1|.|TRBV5-1|TRBJ1-2
CASSLVRGDYGYTF
TGCGCCAGCAGCTTGGTCAGGGGGGACTATGGCTACACCTTC
>TRBD1|.|TRBV15|TRBJ2-3
CATSRRTGGTDTQYF
TGTGCCACCAGCAGGAGGACAGGGGGAACAGATACGCAGTATTTT
>TRBD1|.|TRBV11-2|TRBJ2-7
CASSPDRDEQYF
TGTGCCAGCAGCCCCGACAGGGACGAGCAGTACTTC
>.|.|TRBV30|TRBJ1-6
CAWSPPDRNNSPLHF
TGTGCCTGGAGCCCCCCGGACAGAAACAATTCACCCCTCCACTTT
>TRBD2|.|TRBV9|TRBJ2-3
CASSKRGGDTQYF
TGTGCCAGCAGTAAGCGGGGGGGCGATACGCAGTATTTT
>.|.|TRBV25-1|TRBJ1-1
CASSELRNTEAFF
TGTGCCAGCAGTGAACTCAGGAACACTGAAGCTTTCTTT
>TRBD1|.|TRBV30|TRBJ2-3
CAWSRGQGATDTQYF
TGTGCCTGGAGTCGAGGACAGGGGGCAACAGATACGCAGTATTTT
>.|.|TRBV25-1|TRBJ2-7
CASSESGTGSYEQYF
TGTGCCAGCAGTGAGAGCGGGACAGGCTCCTACGAGCAGTACTTC
>.|.|TRBV7-9|TRBJ2-5
CASSLGSKGGETQYF
TGTGCCAGCAGCTTAGGGTCGAAAGGGGGAGAGACCCAGTACTTC
>TRBD2|.|TRBV4-1|TRBJ2-7
CASSLTSGGGYYEQYF
TGCGCCAGCAGCCTGACTAGCGGGGGGGGGTACTACGAGCAGTACTTC
>.|.|TRBV30|TRBJ1-2
CAWGLIGYTF
TGTGCCTGGGGACTCATTGGCTACACCTTC
>.|.|TRBV7-9|TRBJ1-2
CASRSGKRYGYTF
TGTGCCAGCAGATCAGGGAAAAGATATGGCTACACCTTC
>TRBD1|.|TRBV7-2|TRBJ2-7
CASSLAGQGSYEQYF
TGTGCCAGCAGCTTAGCGGGACAGGGATCCTACGAGCAGTACTTC
>.|.|TRBV7-9|TRBJ2-7
CASSPQEGGQQYF
TGTGCCAGCAGCCCCCAAGAGGGCGGCCAGCAGTACTTC
>.|.|TRBV10-3|TRBJ1-1
CAIRYHGGDTEAFF
TGTGCCATCAGGTACCACGGGGGGGACACTGAAGCTTTCTTT
>.|few|TRBV6-6|TRBJ2-5
CASSGTAGTQYF
TGTGCCAGCAGTGGAACAGCGGGGACCCAGTACTTC
>.|.|TRBV29-1|TRBJ2-3
CSVRPSGTDTQYF
TGCAGCGTGCGACCTAGCGGCACAGATACGCAGTATTTT
>.|.|TRBV7-7|TRBJ1-1
CASSLERGTEAFF
TGTGCCAGCAGCTTAGAACGAGGCACTGAAGCTTTCTTT
>TRBD2|.|TRBV7-2|TRBJ2-5
CASSLGGGDETQYF
TGTGCCAGCAGCTTGGGTGGGGGGGATGAGACCCAGTACTTC
>TRBD1|.|TRBV5-1|TRBJ1-5
CASSTGTADNQPQHF
TGCGCCAGCAGCACCGGGACAGCGGATAATCAGCCCCAGCATTTT